The rows below give T cell receptor beta chains drawn from one sample of a study of vaccination effects on CD4 cells after COVID-19. The antigens of these receptors remain unknown. Sequencing was performed with immunoSEQ multiplex PCR; in TCRdb, only in-frame clones are kept and a portion is missing. The sample includes some 77,000 clones, around 76% seen only once; the top ten take 4%. The sequencing used CD4+ T cells from PBMCs cultured with HCoV-OC43 spike peptides, collected before COVID-19 vaccination. The receptors stem from a human donor who received a COVID-19 vaccine. The CDR3 runs from the conserved cysteine through the conserved F or W. Fields, in order: clone size, D gene, J gene, V gene, CDR3 length, CDR3 DNA, CDR3 protein. A D gene is named only where the DNA matches it firmly. Clone size, where shown, is once, few, many, or a class for clones that have expanded.

clone_size: NA
d_call: NA
j_call: TRBJ1-6
v_call: TRBV30
cdr3_length: 13
cdr3_nt: TGTGCCTGGAGTGGAACAGGGAATTCACCCCTCCACTTT
cdr3_aa: CAWSGTGNSPLHF

clone_size: NA
d_call: NA
j_call: TRBJ2-4
v_call: TRBV23-1
cdr3_length: 19
cdr3_nt: TGCGCCAGCAGCCCCGGGTTCTCGCAGGAGAACCTAGCCAAAAACATTCAGTACTTC
cdr3_aa: CASSPGFSQENLAKNIQYF

clone_size: NA
d_call: NA
j_call: TRBJ1-4
v_call: TRBV2
cdr3_length: 13
cdr3_nt: TGTGCCAGCAGGGACAGCTGGAGTGAAAAACTGTTTTTT
cdr3_aa: CASRDSWSEKLFF

clone_size: NA
d_call: TRBD1
j_call: TRBJ1-3
v_call: TRBV7-2
cdr3_length: 15
cdr3_nt: TGTGCCAGCAGCTCCAGGACAGGGGCTGGAAACACCATATATTTT
cdr3_aa: CASSSRTGAGNTIYF

clone_size: once
d_call: NA
j_call: TRBJ1-4
v_call: TRBV4-1
cdr3_length: 16
cdr3_nt: TGCGCCAGCAGCCAAGGGACAGCTGCAACTAATGAAAAACTGTTTTTT
cdr3_aa: CASSQGTAATNEKLFF

clone_size: NA
d_call: NA
j_call: TRBJ1-3
v_call: TRBV28
cdr3_length: 17
cdr3_nt: TGTGCCAGCAGTCCCCTCTCATACAGGGAAATTGGAAACACCATATATTTT
cdr3_aa: CASSPLSYREIGNTIYF

clone_size: NA
d_call: NA
j_call: TRBJ2-1
v_call: TRBV6-5
cdr3_length: 15
cdr3_nt: TGTGCCAGCACGCCCTTGGGGGGGCCATACAATGAGCAGTTCTTC
cdr3_aa: CASTPLGGPYNEQFF

clone_size: NA
d_call: NA
j_call: TRBJ2-3
v_call: TRBV2
cdr3_length: 12
cdr3_nt: TGTGCCAGACAGGGAGGAGGGGATACGCAGTATTTT
cdr3_aa: CARQGGGDTQYF

clone_size: once
d_call: NA
j_call: TRBJ2-6
v_call: TRBV6-1
cdr3_length: 17
cdr3_nt: TGTGCCAGCAGTGACAGGGGTCGTGCCTCTGGGGCCAACGTCCTGACTTTC
cdr3_aa: CASSDRGRASGANVLTF

clone_size: NA
d_call: NA
j_call: TRBJ2-5
v_call: TRBV9
cdr3_length: 16
cdr3_nt: TGTGCCAGCAGCGTAGGAGGACGCGTGGGTGGAGAGACCCAGTACTTC
cdr3_aa: CASSVGGRVGGETQYF

clone_size: medium-sized
d_call: NA
j_call: TRBJ1-5
v_call: TRBV5-8
cdr3_length: 15
cdr3_nt: TGTGCCAGCAGCCTCGGACAGAAAATCAATCAGCCCCAGCATTTT
cdr3_aa: CASSLGQKINQPQHF

clone_size: NA
d_call: NA
j_call: TRBJ1-3
v_call: TRBV4-1
cdr3_length: 15
cdr3_nt: TGCGCCAGCAGCCAGGTACAGGGATCTGGAAACACCATATATTTT
cdr3_aa: CASSQVQGSGNTIYF

clone_size: NA
d_call: NA
j_call: TRBJ1-5
v_call: TRBV18
cdr3_length: 14
cdr3_nt: TGTGCCAGCTCACCACCGGGAAGCAATCAGCCCCAGCATTTT
cdr3_aa: CASSPPGSNQPQHF

clone_size: NA
d_call: TRBD1
j_call: TRBJ2-1
v_call: TRBV28
cdr3_length: 16
cdr3_nt: TGTGCCAGCGGCGGTTTTCAGGGGGCCAACTACAATGAGCAGTTCTTC
cdr3_aa: CASGGFQGANYNEQFF

clone_size: NA
d_call: NA
j_call: TRBJ1-5
v_call: TRBV5-1
cdr3_length: 12
cdr3_nt: TGCGCCAGCAGCTTGGAGGGACAGCCCCAGCATTTT
cdr3_aa: CASSLEGQPQHF

clone_size: NA
d_call: NA
j_call: TRBJ1-1
v_call: TRBV4-1
cdr3_length: 14
cdr3_nt: TGCGCCAGCAGCCGCGGCTTTACCATCGCTGAAGCTTTCTTT
cdr3_aa: CASSRGFTIAEAFF

clone_size: NA
d_call: NA
j_call: TRBJ2-1
v_call: TRBV7-9
cdr3_length: 16
cdr3_nt: TGTGCCAGCAGCTTTTCGACACCCCAGATATACAATGAGCAGTTCTTC
cdr3_aa: CASSFSTPQIYNEQFF

clone_size: NA
d_call: NA
j_call: TRBJ2-5
v_call: TRBV2
cdr3_length: 14
cdr3_nt: TGTGCCAGCAGCTTACAGGGATCTCCGTGGACCCAGTACTTC
cdr3_aa: CASSLQGSPWTQYF

clone_size: NA
d_call: NA
j_call: TRBJ1-2
v_call: TRBV12-3/TRBV12-4
cdr3_length: 12
cdr3_nt: TGTGCCAGCACCCTGGGGCAGGCTGGCTACACCTTC
cdr3_aa: CASTLGQAGYTF

clone_size: once
d_call: TRBD1
j_call: TRBJ1-4
v_call: TRBV13
cdr3_length: 16
cdr3_nt: TGTGCCAGCAGCTTGTCTGGGACAGGGACTAATGAAAAACTGTTTTTT
cdr3_aa: CASSLSGTGTNEKLFF

clone_size: NA
d_call: TRBD2
j_call: TRBJ2-5
v_call: TRBV14
cdr3_length: 17
cdr3_nt: TGTGCCAGCAGCCAAGATTCGTCTCTAGCGGGCGAAGAGACCCAGTACTTC
cdr3_aa: CASSQDSSLAGEETQYF

clone_size: NA
d_call: TRBD1
j_call: TRBJ1-6
v_call: TRBV25-1
cdr3_length: 16
cdr3_nt: TGTGCCAGCAGTGAATTGGGGCAGGGGGCCATCTCACCCCTCCACTTT
cdr3_aa: CASSELGQGAISPLHF

clone_size: NA
d_call: NA
j_call: TRBJ1-3
v_call: TRBV18
cdr3_length: 16
cdr3_nt: TGTGCCAGCTCACCGGGCGCAGGGTCGGGTGGAAACACCATATATTTT
cdr3_aa: CASSPGAGSGGNTIYF